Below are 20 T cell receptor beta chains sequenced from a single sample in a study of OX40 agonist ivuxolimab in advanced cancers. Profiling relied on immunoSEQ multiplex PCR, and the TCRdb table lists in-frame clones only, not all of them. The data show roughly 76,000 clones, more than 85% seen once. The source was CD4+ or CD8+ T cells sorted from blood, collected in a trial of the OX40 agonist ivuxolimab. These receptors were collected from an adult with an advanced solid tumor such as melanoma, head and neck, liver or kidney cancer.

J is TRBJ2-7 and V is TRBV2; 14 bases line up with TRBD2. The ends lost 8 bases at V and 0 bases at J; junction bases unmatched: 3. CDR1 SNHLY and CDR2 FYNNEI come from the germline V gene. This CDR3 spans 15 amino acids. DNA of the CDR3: TGTGCCAGCGAGACTAGCGGGGGGGCCTCCTACGAGCAGTACTTC. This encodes CASETSGGASYEQYF.

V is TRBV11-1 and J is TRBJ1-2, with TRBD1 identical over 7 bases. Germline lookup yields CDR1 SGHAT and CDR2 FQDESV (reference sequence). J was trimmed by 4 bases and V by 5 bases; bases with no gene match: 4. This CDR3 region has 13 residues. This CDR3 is CASSPDRSYGYTF. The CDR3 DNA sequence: TGTGCCAGCAGCCCGGACAGGTCCTATGGCTACACCTTC. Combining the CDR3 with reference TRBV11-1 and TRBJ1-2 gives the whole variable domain EAEVAQSPRYKITEKSQAVAFWCDPISGHATLYWYRQILGQGPELLVQFQDESVVDDSQLPKDRFSAERLKGVDSTLKIQPAELGDSAMYLCASSPDRSYGYTFGSGTRLTVV.

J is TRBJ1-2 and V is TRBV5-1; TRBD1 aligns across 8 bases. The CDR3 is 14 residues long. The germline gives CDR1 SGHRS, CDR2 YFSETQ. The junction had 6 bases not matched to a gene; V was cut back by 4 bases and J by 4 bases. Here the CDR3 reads CASSPLQGGYGYTF. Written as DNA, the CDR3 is TGCGCCAGCAGCCCTTTACAGGGGGGCTATGGCTACACCTTC. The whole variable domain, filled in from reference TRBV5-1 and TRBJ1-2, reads KAGVTQTPRYLIKTRGQQVTLSCSPISGHRSVSWYQQTPGQGLQFLFEYFSETQRNKGNFPGRFSGRQFSNSRSEMNVSTLELGDSALYLCASSPLQGGYGYTFGSGTRLTVV.

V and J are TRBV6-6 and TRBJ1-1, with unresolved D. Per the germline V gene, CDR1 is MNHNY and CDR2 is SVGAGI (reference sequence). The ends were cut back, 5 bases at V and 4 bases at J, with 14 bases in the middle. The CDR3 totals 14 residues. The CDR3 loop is CASSTQGVGTEAFF. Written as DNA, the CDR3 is TGTGCCAGCAGTACTCAAGGCGTGGGCACTGAAGCTTTCTTT.

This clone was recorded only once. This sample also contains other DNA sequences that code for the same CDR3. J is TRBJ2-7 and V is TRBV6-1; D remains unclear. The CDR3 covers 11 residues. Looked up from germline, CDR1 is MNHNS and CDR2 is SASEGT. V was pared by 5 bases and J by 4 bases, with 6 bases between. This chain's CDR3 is CASSPKYEQYF. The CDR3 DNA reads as TGTGCCAGCAGTCCTAAGTACGAGCAGTACTTC.

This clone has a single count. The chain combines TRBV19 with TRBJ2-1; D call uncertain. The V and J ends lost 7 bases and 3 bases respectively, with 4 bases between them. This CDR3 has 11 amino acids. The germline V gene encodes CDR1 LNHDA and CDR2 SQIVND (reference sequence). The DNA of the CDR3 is TGTGCCAGTACCGACTACAATGAGCAGTTCTTC. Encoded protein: CASTDYNEQFF.

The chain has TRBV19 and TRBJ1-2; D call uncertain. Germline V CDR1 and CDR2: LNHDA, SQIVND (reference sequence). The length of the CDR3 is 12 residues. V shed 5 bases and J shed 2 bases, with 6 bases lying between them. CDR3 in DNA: TGTGCCAGTAGTGGCGACAACTATGGCTACACCTTC. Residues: CASSGDNYGYTF.

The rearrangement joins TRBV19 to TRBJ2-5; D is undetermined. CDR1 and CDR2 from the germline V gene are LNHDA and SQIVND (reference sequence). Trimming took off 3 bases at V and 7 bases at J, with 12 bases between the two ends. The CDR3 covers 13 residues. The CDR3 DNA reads TGTGCCAGTAGTATCGGTGGGATCGCGACCCAGTACTTC. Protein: CASSIGGIATQYF.

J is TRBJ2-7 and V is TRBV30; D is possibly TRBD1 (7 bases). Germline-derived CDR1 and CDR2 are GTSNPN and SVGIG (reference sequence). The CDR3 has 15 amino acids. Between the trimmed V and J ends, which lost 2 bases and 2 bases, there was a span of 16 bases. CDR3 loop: CAWSWRQGGTYEQYF. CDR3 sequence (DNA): TGTGCCTGGAGTTGGAGACAGGGAGGTACCTACGAGCAGTACTTC.

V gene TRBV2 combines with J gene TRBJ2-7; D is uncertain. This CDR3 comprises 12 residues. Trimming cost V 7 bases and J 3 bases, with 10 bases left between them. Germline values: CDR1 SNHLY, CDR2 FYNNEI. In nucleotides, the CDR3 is TGTGCCAGCAATGGGGTGGACTACGAGCAGTACTTC. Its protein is CASNGVDYEQYF.

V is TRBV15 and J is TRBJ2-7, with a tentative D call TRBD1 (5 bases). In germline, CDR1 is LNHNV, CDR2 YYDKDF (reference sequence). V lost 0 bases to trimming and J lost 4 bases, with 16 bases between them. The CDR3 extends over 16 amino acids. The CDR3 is CATSRDRTSVRYEQYF. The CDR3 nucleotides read TGTGCCACCAGCAGAGATCGGACATCCGTGCGGTACGAGCAGTACTTC.

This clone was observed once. Here the CDR3 reads CASSPSGGPLYEQYF. The CDR3 nucleotides read TGTGCCAGCAGCCCATCGGGGGGACCCCTCTACGAGCAGTACTTC. The rearrangement uses TRBV7-3 and TRBJ2-7; TRBD2 matches 7 bases. The CDR3 is 15 amino acids. Germline lookup yields CDR1 SGHTA and CDR2 FQGTGA. Trimming took 5 bases from V and 3 from J; bases not matched to a gene: 10.

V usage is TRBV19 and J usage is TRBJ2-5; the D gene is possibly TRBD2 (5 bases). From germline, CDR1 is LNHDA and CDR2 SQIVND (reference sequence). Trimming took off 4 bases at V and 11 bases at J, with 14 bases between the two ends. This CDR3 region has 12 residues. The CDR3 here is CASSTGPGGQYF. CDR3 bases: TGTGCCAGTAGTACCGGCCCCGGAGGTCAGTACTTC.

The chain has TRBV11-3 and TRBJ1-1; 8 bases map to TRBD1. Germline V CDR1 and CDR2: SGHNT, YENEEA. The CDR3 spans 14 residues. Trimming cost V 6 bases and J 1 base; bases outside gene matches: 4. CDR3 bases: TGTGCCAGCAGTGCTGGGACAGGGAACACTGAAGCTTTCTTT. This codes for CASSAGTGNTEAFF.

The DNA of the CDR3 is TGTGCCAGCAGTTTAGTACTAGCGGGAGCAAACGAGCAGTACTTC. Amino acid sequence: CASSLVLAGANEQYF. The V call is TRBV27, the J call TRBJ2-7; 11 nucleotides match TRBD2. The germline CDR1 and CDR2 sequences are MNHEY and SMNVEV (reference sequence). The CDR3 runs to 15 residues. V shed 2 bases, J shed 5 bases, and the junction held 5 bases outside the gene matches.

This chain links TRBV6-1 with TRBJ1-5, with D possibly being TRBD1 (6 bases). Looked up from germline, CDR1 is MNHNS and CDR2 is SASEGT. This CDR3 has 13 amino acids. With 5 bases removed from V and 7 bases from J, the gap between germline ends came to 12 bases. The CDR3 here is CASSPGGAQPQHF. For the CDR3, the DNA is TGTGCCAGCAGTCCCGGGGGCGCCCAGCCCCAGCATTTT.

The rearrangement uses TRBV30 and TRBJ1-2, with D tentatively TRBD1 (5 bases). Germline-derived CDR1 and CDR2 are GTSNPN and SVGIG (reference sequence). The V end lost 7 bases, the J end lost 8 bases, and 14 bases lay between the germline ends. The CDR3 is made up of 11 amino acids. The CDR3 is CASQSPGGYTF. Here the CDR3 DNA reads TGTGCCTCGCAGTCTCCAGGGGGCTACACCTTC.

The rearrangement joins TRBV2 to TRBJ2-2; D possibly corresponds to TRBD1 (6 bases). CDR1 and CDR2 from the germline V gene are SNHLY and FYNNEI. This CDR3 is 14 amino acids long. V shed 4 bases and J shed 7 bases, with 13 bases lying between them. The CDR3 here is CASSVGQGYGELFF. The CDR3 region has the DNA TGTGCCAGCAGTGTCGGCCAGGGGTACGGGGAGCTGTTTTTT.

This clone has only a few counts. DNA of the CDR3: TGTGCCAGCAGTTTGCCCGGGAACACCGGGGAGCTGTTTTTT. It specifies CASSLPGNTGELFF. This chain joins TRBV6-5 and TRBJ2-2; no clear D. V lost 4 bases and J lost 1, with 7 bases in between. Germline V CDR1 and CDR2: MNHEY, SVGAGI. The length of the CDR3 is 14 residues.

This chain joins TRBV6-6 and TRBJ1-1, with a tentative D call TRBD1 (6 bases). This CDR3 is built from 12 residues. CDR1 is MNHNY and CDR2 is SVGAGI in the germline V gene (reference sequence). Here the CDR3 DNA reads TGTACCACCAAGGGGGGGAACACTGAAGCTTTCTTT. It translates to CTTKGGNTEAFF.